This T cell receptor (beta chain) emerged from a study of identical twins. This clonotype was recorded a few times. Its specificity is unknown. The CDR3 covers 14 residues. V dropped 5 bases and J dropped 2 bases, with 10 bases sitting between them. TCRdb reprocessed the 5' RACE reads via MiXCR and lists one record per CDR3 protein. The repertoire holds a few hundred thousand distinct CDR3 sequences, with roughly 24% as singletons. Notes on the study in general: Within monozygotic twins, out-of-frame TCR alpha sharing was underestimated by the models. Twins showed weaker excess sharing in their beta out-of-frame sequences. These conclusions were based on statistical analysis (cross-sectional, not following the same donors).

The data also belong to a second study, concerning T cells expressing NK-cell markers. As that study records: One of the eight sequenced donors was seronegative, whereas the other seven were HCMV-seropositive.

The sequence came from a woman aged 18 to 35 in good health. The chain links TRBV12-3 or TRBV12-4 to TRBJ2-1; perhaps TRBD2 as D (6 bases). Sequenced: CD4+ T cells sorted from blood. CDR3 protein: CASSTWTTYNEQFF. The CDR3, as DNA: TGTGCCAGCAGTACGTGGACTACCTACAATGAGCAGTTCTTC.